Detailed here is one TCR beta chain. What it binds is unknown. The data originate from a study of T cell responses to AZD1222 COVID-19 vaccine. Some clones are missing from TCRdb's copy, which holds only in-frame ones; the method was immunoSEQ multiplex PCR. The data contain about 100,000 clones, over 75% of them singletons. Study results and caveats: The study found vaccine-associated CD4 TCRs spanning spike, dominant at 160-218 and 743-854. Unmutated variant regions are reportedly targeted by nearly half of spike-specific TCRs. There were mostly white British donors and more females than males, and clonal diversity was possibly underestimated. Repertoires were obtained only post-peak T cell response.

Germline-derived CDR1 and CDR2 are SGHVS and FQNEAQ. This CDR3 contains 16 residues. V lost 3 bases to trimming and J lost 2 bases; unmatched junction nucleotides: 6. The source was peripheral blood, collected on day 0 of MenACWY control vaccination. This clonotype originated in an adult in good health. This chain joins TRBV7-8 and TRBJ2-3; 9 bases agree with TRBD1. The CDR3 DNA sequence: TGTGCCAGCAGCTTTGAGGACAGGGGTGTCACAGATACGCAGTATTTT. Protein sequence: CASSFEDRGVTDTQYF.